What follows are 8 T cell receptor beta chains derived from one specimen sequenced in a study of shared clonotypes between healthy human individuals. TCRdb's copy holds only in-frame clones and misses some; the assay was immunoSEQ multiplex PCR. Counted here are nearly 1 million clones, around three quarters occurring once; the ten biggest clones make up approximately 1.5%. Sequenced material: memory CD4+ T cells sorted from blood. The subset: CD45RA-negative fraction. These receptors all come from a man aged 18 to 29 in good health.

The rearrangement joins TRBV25-1 to TRBJ2-5; D possibly corresponds to TRBD2 (5 bases). The CDR3 consists of 13 residues. The V gene lost 3 bases and the J gene lost 4 bases, with 9 bases spanning the gap. CDR1 and CDR2 (germline): MGHDK, SYGVNS. DNA for the CDR3: TGTGCCAGCAGTGATGAGGGTGTAGAGACCCAGTACTTC. It yields the protein CASSDEGVETQYF.

The chain carries TRBV30 and TRBJ1-6; 8 bases fit TRBD1. V gave up 2 bases and J gave up 5 bases; unmatched junction bases: 5. The CDR3 is 15 amino acids. The germline gives CDR1 GTSNPN, CDR2 SVGIG (reference sequence). The CDR3 reads CAWSRQGINNSPLHF. The CDR3 DNA reads as TGTGCCTGGAGTAGACAGGGGATTAATAATTCACCCCTCCACTTT.

The rearrangement uses TRBV5-1 and TRBJ2-2; 9 nucleotides line up with TRBD2. J gave up 4 bases and V 0 bases, and 4 bases lay outside the gene matches. From germline, CDR1 is SGHRS and CDR2 YFSETQ. CDR3 size: 16 residues. The CDR3 loop reads CASSLVLAGPTGELFF. The CDR3 nucleotides read TGCGCCAGCAGCTTGGTCCTAGCGGGGCCCACCGGGGAGCTGTTTTTT.

This chain links TRBV6-4 with TRBJ2-7, with D perhaps matching TRBD1 (5 bases). Deletions cut 2 bases from V and 1 base from J, with 9 bases between. This CDR3 contains 14 residues. Germline V lookup: CDR1 MRHNA, CDR2 SNTAGT. The CDR3 DNA is TGTGCCAGCAGTGACGGGTACAGGTCCTACGAGCAGTACTTC. Its protein product is CASSDGYRSYEQYF.

The V call is TRBV5-3, the J call TRBJ2-7; the D gene is possibly TRBD2 (6 bases). TRBV5-3 is flagged as an ORF with uncertain function. The CDR3 totals 17 residues. The V gene lost 2 bases and the J gene lost 6 bases, with 24 bases spanning the gap. CDR3 loop: CARSLIGYWGVECEQYF. DNA of the CDR3: TGTGCCAGAAGCTTAATAGGGTATTGGGGGGTTGAGTGCGAGCAGTACTTC.

The chain has TRBV11-1 and TRBJ2-3; the D is unclear. The CDR3 loop spans 12 amino acids. Germline lookup yields CDR1 SGHAT and CDR2 FQDESV (reference sequence). V lost 5 bases and J lost 2, with 5 bases in between. CDR3 sequence: CASSADTDTQYF. The CDR3 coding sequence is TGTGCCAGCAGCGCGGACACAGATACGCAGTATTTT.

This chain joins TRBV15 and TRBJ1-1; the D is unclear. V lost 4 bases, J lost 11 bases, and 23 bases lay in between. CDR3 size: 15 residues. The germline V gene has CDR1 LNHNV and CDR2 YYDKDF (reference sequence). Here the CDR3 reads CATSTRHPAAQYAFF. The CDR3 DNA sequence: TGTGCCACCAGCACCCGGCACCCGGCTGCGCAATATGCTTTCTTT.

Turning to this clone: Additional DNA sequences in this sample encode the identical CDR3. The chain joins TRBV5-1 to TRBJ2-2, with 10 bases fitting TRBD1. Trimming at V came to 1 base and at J to 3 bases, leaving 3 bases not matched to a gene. Germline assignment: CDR1 SGHRS and CDR2 YFSETQ. The CDR3 has 16 amino acids. CDR3 sequence: CASSLLGTGDTGELFF. For the CDR3, the DNA is TGCGCCAGCAGCTTGTTAGGGACAGGGGACACCGGGGAGCTGTTTTTT.